This TCR beta chain comes out of a study of T cells in Graves' hyperthyroidism and ophthalmopathy. There are many counts of this clonotype. From RNA transcripts, TCR beta CDR3 regions were amplified. Primed by the HTBI set, a first-round RT-PCR was run on the TCR CDR3. TCRdb re-called the multiplex PCR reads through MiXCR, storing one row per CDR3 protein. The sample yields approximately 520,000 distinct CDR3 sequences, around 24% seen once. Together with thyroid ultrasound, orbital computed tomography, serum thyroxine and TRAb, clinical symptoms were used for diagnoses. PBMCs were sourced from more than 9 ml fresh peripheral blood. The specimen sequenced was blood. The receptor comes from a woman aged 25-40 years with Graves' ophthalmopathy.

The CDR3 nucleotides read TGTGCCAGCAGTGAAGCGCCCCGACGGGGGTTCTCTGGAAACACCATATATTTT. This codes for CASSEAPRRGFSGNTIYF. The rearrangement joins TRBV6-1 to TRBJ1-3; the D gene is possibly TRBD1 (5 bases). V was clipped by 0 bases and J by 0 bases, with 15 bases between them. Germline values: CDR1 MNHNS, CDR2 SASEGT. There are 18 residues in the CDR3.